This T cell receptor beta chain was observed in a study of blood T cell repertoires in COVID-19. Study-level information: Whether acute or convalescent, the COVID-19 samples came from the United States, Italy and Spain. PBMCs, B-cell-depleted T cells, or T cells provided the cDNA or gDNA that made up the material.

Authors' processing steps: Amplifying reference gene primers gave estimates of nucleated cell counts. Generated by immunoSEQ multiplex PCR, the TCRdb table keeps only in-frame clones and is missing some. V and J calls and clone size are copied from that table; D and trimming were computed from the DNA. In the table there are around 220,000 clones, about 88% of which are singletons. Recruited during active infection, patients (from Seattle) were subsequently followed longitudinally. The sequence came from a woman aged 45-60 years with COVID-19, enrolled during active disease. The sequenced sample was peripheral blood.

The CDR3 loop reads CASSTAGGRGEQFF. The CDR3 DNA reads TGTGCCAGCAGCACCGCGGGGGGGCGGGGTGAGCAGTTCTTC. The chain combines TRBV5-4 with TRBJ2-1, with 9 positions matching TRBD2. This CDR3 comprises 14 residues. Germline CDR1 is SGHNT and CDR2 is YYREEE (reference sequence). The J segment lost 9 bases and the V segment lost 4 bases, leaving 8 bases of the junction unmatched.